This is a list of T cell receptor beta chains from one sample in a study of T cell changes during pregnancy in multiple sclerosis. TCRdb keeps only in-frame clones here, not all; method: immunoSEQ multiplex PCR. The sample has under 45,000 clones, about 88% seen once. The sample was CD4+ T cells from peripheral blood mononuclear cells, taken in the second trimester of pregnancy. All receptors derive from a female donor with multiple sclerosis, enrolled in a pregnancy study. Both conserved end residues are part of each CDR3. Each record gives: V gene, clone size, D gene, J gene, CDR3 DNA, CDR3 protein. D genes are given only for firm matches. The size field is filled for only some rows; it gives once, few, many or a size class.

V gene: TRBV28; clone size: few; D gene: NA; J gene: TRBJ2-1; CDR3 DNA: TGTGCCAGCACGGACTTCAATGAGCAGTTCTTC; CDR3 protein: CASTDFNEQFF
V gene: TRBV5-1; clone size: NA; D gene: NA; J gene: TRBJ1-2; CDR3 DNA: TGCGCCAGCAGTCGGGACACGAGCTATGGCTACACCTTC; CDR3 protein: CASSRDTSYGYTF
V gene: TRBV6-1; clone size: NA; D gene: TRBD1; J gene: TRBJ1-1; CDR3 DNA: TGTGCCAGCAGTTCCGGGGACAGCGCTTGGGGAGCTTTCTTT; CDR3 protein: CASSSGDSAWGAFF
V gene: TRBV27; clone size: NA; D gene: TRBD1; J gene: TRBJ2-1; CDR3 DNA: TGTGCCAGCAGTACCGGGACAGGGCCGAGCGACAATGAGCAGTTCTTC; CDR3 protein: CASSTGTGPSDNEQFF
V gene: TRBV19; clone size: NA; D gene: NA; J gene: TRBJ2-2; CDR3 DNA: TGTGCCACCGGGGAGGCGGAGCTGTTTTTT; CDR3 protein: CATGEAELFF
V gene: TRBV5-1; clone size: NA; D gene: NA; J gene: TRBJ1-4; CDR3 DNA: TGCGCCAGCGCCGAGTCTCTTGTTAATGAAAAACTGTTTTTT; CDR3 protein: CASAESLVNEKLFF
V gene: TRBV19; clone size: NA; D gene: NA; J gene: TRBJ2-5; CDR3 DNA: TGTGCCAGTAGTACGCAACCGGGACTCGTAAAGACCCAGTACTTC; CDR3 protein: CASSTQPGLVKTQYF
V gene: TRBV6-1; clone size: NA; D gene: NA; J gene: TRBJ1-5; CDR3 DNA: TGTGCCAGCAGTGAAGGGTCAGACCCGCTGAGGAGCAAGGCATACCAGCCCCAGCATTTT; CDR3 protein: CASSEGSDPLRSKAYQPQHF
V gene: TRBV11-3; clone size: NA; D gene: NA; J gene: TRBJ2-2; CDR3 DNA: TGTGCCAGCAGCCCCTCAGGGCCCGGGGAGCTGTTTTTT; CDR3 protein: CASSPSGPGELFF
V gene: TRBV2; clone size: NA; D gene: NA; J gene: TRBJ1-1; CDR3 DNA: TGTGCCAGCAAGTTAGAAGTTCAGGGGAGAGAAGCTTTCTTT; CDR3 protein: CASKLEVQGREAFF
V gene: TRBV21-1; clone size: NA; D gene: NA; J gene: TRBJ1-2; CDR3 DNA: TGTGCCAGCAGCACCCGGACAGGGGGCCTGTATGGCTACACCTTC; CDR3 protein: CASSTRTGGLYGYTF
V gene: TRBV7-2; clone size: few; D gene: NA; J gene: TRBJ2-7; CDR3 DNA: TGTGCCAGCAACGGGCAGGGGGGAAACTACGAGCAGTACTTC; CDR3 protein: CASNGQGGNYEQYF
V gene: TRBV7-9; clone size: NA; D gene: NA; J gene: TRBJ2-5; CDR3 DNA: TGTGCTTACCCGTCAGGGATCGGTGGGACCCAGTACTTC; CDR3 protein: CAYPSGIGGTQYF
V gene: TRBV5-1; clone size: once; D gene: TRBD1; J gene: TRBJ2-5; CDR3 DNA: TGCGCCAGCAGTGCAACAGGGGTCCTGGAGACCCAGTACTTC; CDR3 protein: CASSATGVLETQYF
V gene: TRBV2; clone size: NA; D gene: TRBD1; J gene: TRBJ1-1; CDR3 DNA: TGTGCCAGCAGTATACAGGGGGCGGACACTGAAGCTTTCTTT; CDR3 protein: CASSIQGADTEAFF
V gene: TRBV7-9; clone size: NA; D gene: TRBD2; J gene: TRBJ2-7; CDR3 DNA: TGTGCCAGCAGCCCGCCGACTAGCGGGGGGGGCACCCTCTACGAGCAGTACTTC; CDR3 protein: CASSPPTSGGGTLYEQYF
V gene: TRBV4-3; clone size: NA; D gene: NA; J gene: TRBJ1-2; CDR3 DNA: TGCGCCAGCAGCCAAGACGTCAGAACTAACTATGGCTACACCTTC; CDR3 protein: CASSQDVRTNYGYTF
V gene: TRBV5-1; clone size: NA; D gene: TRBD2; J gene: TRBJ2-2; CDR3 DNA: TGCGCCAGCAGCTGGACTCTAGCGGGGACCTACACCGGGGAGCTGTTTTTT; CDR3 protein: CASSWTLAGTYTGELFF
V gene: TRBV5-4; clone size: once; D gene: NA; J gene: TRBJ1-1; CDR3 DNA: TGTGCCAGCCACACCCGAAACAGCAACACTGAAGCTTTCTTT; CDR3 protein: CASHTRNSNTEAFF
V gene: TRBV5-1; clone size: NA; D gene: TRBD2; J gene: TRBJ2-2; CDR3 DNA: TGCGCCAGCAGCTTGGAAGCGGGAGCTAACACCGGGGAGCTGTTTTTT; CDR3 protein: CASSLEAGANTGELFF
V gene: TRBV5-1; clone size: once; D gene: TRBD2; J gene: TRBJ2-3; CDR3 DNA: TGCGCCAGCAGGACTAGCGCGAAGACCACAGATACGCAGTATTTT; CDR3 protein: CASRTSAKTTDTQYF
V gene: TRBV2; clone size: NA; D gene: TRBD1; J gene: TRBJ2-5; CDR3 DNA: TGTGCCAGCAGTGAAGCCCGGGGCAGGGGGGAGACCCAGTACTTC; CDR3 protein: CASSEARGRGETQYF
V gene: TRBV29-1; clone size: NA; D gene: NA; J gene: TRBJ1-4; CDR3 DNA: TGCAGCGTTTCAAGAGGAAATGAAAAACTGTTTTTT; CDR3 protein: CSVSRGNEKLFF
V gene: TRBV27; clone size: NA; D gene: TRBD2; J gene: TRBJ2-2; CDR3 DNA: TGTGCCAGCAGTCTAGCGGGGACGAAGGGCGGGGAGCTGTTTTTT; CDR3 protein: CASSLAGTKGGELFF
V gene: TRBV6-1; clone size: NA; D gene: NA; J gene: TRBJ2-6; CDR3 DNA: TGTGCCAGCAGGCCGACAGGGGCCAACGTCCTGACTTTC; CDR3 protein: CASRPTGANVLTF
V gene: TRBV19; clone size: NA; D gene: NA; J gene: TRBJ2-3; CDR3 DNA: TGTGCCAGTAGTACACTTAGCCCCCTCACAGATACGCAGTATTTT; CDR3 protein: CASSTLSPLTDTQYF
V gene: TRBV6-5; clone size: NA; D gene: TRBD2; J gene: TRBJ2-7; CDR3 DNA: TGTGCCAGCAGTTCCCTTAGCGGGAGATCCACCTACGAGCAGTACTTC; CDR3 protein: CASSSLSGRSTYEQYF
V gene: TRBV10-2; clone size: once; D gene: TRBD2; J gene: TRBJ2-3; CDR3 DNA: TGCGCCAGCAGATTTAGCGGGACTCGCACAGATACGCAGTATTTT; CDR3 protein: CASRFSGTRTDTQYF
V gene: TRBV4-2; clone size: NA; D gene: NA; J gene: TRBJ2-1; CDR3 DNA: TGTGCCAGCAGCCAAGAAATTCCCCGGGGCTCCTACAATGAGCAGTTCTTC; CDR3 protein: CASSQEIPRGSYNEQFF
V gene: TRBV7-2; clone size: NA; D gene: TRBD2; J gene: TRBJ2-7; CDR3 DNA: TGTGCCAGCAGCTCAAGCGGGAACCGGCCCTACGAGCAGTACTTC; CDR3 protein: CASSSSGNRPYEQYF
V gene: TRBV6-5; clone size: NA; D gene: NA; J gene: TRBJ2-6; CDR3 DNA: TGTGCCAGCCAAGAAAGGAGGACTGGGGCCAACGTCCTGACTTTC; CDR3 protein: CASQERRTGANVLTF
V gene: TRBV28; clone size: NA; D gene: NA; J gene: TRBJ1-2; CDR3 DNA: TGTGCCAGCCTAACAATTGGGAGCTATGGCTACACCTTC; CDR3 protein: CASLTIGSYGYTF
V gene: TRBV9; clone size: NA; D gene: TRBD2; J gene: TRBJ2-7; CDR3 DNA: TGTGCCAGCAGCGTACGGGGCCGGGAGGGCCTCAACGAGCAGTACTTC; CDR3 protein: CASSVRGREGLNEQYF
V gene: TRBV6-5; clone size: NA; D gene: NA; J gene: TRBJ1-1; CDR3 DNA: TGTGGAACGGAGAGGAACGAAAACACTGAAGCTTTCTTT; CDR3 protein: CGTERNENTEAFF
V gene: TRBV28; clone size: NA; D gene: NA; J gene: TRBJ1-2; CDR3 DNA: TGTGCCAGCAGCATACAGGGCGAGGTCGTAAGATACGGCTACACCTTC; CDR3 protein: CASSIQGEVVRYGYTF
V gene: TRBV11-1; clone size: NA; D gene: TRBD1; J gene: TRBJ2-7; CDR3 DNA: TGTGCCAGCAGCTTAGCAGGGGGCCCGTCCTACGAGCAGTACTTC; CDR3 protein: CASSLAGGPSYEQYF
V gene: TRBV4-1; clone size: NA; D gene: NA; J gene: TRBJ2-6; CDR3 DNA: TGCGCCAGCAGCCAAGCTGGACACATCGGAGGGGTATCTGGGGCCAACGTCCTGACTTTC; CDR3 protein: CASSQAGHIGGVSGANVLTF
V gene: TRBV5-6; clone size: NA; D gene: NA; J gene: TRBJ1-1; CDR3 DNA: TGTGCCAGCAGCCCGGGGTCCATGAACACTGAAGCTTTCTTT; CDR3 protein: CASSPGSMNTEAFF
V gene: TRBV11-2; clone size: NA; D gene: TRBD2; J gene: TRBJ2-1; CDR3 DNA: TGTGCCAGCAGCTTAGGGGTAGCGGGAGGCTACAATGAGCAGTTCTTC; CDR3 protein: CASSLGVAGGYNEQFF
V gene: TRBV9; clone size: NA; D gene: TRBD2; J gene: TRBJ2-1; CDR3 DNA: TGTGCCAGCAGCGTAGCGGCTAGCGGGAGTAATGAGCAGTTCTTC; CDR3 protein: CASSVAASGSNEQFF
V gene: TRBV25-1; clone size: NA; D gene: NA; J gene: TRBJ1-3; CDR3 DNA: TGTGCCAGCACGACAGGCCCAGCTGGAAACACCATATATTTT; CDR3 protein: CASTTGPAGNTIYF
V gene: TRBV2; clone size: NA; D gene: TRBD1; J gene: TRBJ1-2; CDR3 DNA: TGTGCCAGCATGGGGACAGATGGGAGTGGCTACACCTTC; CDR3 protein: CASMGTDGSGYTF
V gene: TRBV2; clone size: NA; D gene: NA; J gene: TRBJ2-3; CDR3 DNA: TGTGCCAGCAGTGAAGACGGGAGCGCGACAGATACGCAGTATTTT; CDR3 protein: CASSEDGSATDTQYF
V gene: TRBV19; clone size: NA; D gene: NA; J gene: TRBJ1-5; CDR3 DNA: TGTGCCAGTAGTGGAGATCAGCCCCAGCATTTT; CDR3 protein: CASSGDQPQHF
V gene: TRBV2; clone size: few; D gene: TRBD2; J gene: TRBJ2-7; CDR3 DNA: TGTGCCAGCAGTAAGACGACTAGCGGGAGGGCCTCCGAGCAGTACTTC; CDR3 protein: CASSKTTSGRASEQYF
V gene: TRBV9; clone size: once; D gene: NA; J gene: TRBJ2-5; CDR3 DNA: TGTGCCAGCAGCGTAGTGGGGAGTCGACAAGAGACCCAGTACTTC; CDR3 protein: CASSVVGSRQETQYF
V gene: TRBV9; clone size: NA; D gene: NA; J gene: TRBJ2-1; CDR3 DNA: TGTGCCAGCAGCGTAAGGGGAGGCTCCTACAATGAGCAGTTCTTC; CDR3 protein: CASSVRGGSYNEQFF
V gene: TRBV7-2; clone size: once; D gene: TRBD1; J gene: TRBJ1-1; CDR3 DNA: TGTGCCAGCAGCCCGGACAGGGGTAACACTGAAGCTTTCTTT; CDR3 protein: CASSPDRGNTEAFF
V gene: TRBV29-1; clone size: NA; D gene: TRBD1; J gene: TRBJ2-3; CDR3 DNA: TGCAGCGTTGAAGCGACAGGGGTGGGAACAGATACGCAGTATTTT; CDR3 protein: CSVEATGVGTDTQYF
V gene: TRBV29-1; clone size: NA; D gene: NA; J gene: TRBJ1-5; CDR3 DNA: TGCAGCGTAGCCTTCACGCAGGGCCAAAATCAGCCCCAGCATTTT; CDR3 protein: CSVAFTQGQNQPQHF
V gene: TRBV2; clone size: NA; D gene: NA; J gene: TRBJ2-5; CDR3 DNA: TGTGCCAGCAGTGAAGTAGGAGCTTTACAAGAGACCCAGTACTTC; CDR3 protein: CASSEVGALQETQYF
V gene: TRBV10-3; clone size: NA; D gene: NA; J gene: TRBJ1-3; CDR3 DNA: TGTGCTTCTACCGTACTGAACTCTGGAAACACCATATATTTT; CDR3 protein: CASTVLNSGNTIYF
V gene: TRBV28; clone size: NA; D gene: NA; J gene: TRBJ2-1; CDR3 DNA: TGTGCCAGCAGTCTTTTAAGCCTTCTAGCTGTGGATGAGCAGTTCTTC; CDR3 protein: CASSLLSLLAVDEQFF
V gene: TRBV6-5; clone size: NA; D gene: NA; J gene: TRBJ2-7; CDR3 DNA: TGTGCCAGCAGCCTGCGGGTGCCAACCTACGAGCAGTACTTC; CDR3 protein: CASSLRVPTYEQYF